One T cell receptor beta chain is described in this entry. Here immunoSEQ multiplex PCR was the method, and the copy in TCRdb shows in-frame clones only, minus some. The sample yields more than 95,000 clones, 84% seen once. This specimen comes from a study of blood T cell repertoires in COVID-19. Study-level information: In each case, the material was cDNA or gDNA derived from T cells, B-cell-depleted T cells, or PBMCs.

J was trimmed by 2 bases and V by 4 bases; bases with no gene match: 14. The CDR3 is 19 amino acids. Per the germline V gene, CDR1 is LGHNA and CDR2 is YSLEER. The gene calls are TRBV4-3 and TRBJ2-1; 10 positions agree with TRBD2. Sequenced sample: peripheral blood. This receptor was identified in a man aged 60 to 69 with acute or convalescent COVID-19. In DNA form, the CDR3 reads TGCGCCAGCAGCCTAGTTTGGGTGAGGACTAGCGGAACCTACAATGAGCAGTTCTTC. Amino acids: CASSLVWVRTSGTYNEQFF.